This record concerns one T cell receptor (beta chain) sequence. Antigen unknown. Assay used: immunoSEQ multiplex PCR; TCRdb lists only in-frame clones, some missing. The data show more than 40,000 clones, about 80% seen once. CDR3 size: 13 residues. The ends were cut back, 8 bases at V and 0 bases at J, with 10 bases in the middle. CDR1 is SGHAT, CDR2 FQNNGV, per germline. This sample is part of a study of Ad26.COV2.S vaccination and SARS-CoV-2 variants. Study-level results: People who got the vaccine had more spike-specific TCR breadth than people who got placebo. Post-vaccination breadth of spike-specific CD8+ and CD4+ T cell responses was reportedly substantial. Non-spike TCR breadth showed similarity between vaccine and placebo recipients. Measurements of TCR breadth and depth may have given underestimates of the total T cell responses.

Material: peripheral blood, obtained after recovery from COVID-19. This receptor was identified in a human donor who had recovered from COVID-19. J is TRBJ1-1 and V is TRBV11-2; a possible D gene is TRBD1 (5 bases). The CDR3 bases are TGTGCCAGCCAACAGGAATTGAACACTGAAGCTTTCTTT. Its translation: CASQQELNTEAFF.